These T cell receptor beta chains were read from a single sample in a study of blood T cell repertoires in COVID-19. The data were produced by immunoSEQ multiplex PCR, yet TCRdb's version contains in-frame clones alone and is incomplete. Of over 110,000 clones in the sample, roughly 90% were seen once. The sample was peripheral blood. All receptors come from a man between 70 and 80 years old with acute or convalescent COVID-19. Both conserved end residues are part of each CDR3. Each record gives: V gene, J gene, CDR3 protein.

>TRBV4-2|TRBJ2-7
CASSQELAPSYEQYF
>TRBV30|TRBJ1-2
CALNGYTF
>TRBV28|TRBJ2-3
CASIRLASNTDTQYF
>TRBV5-1|TRBJ2-3
CASSLGLAGAEDTQYF
>TRBV20-1|TRBJ1-1
CSFGGNTEAFF
>TRBV19|TRBJ1-3
CASRVDRAGNTIYF
>TRBV6-5|TRBJ2-6
CASRRDRGANVLTF
>TRBV5-4|TRBJ2-3
CASSLTGDTDTQYF
>TRBV4-2|TRBJ2-3
CASSQSAGVVDTQYF
>TRBV2|TRBJ1-1
CASREGGLTEAFF
>TRBV7-9|TRBJ2-5
CASSSRTAGETQYF
>TRBV9|TRBJ1-4
CASSTGGFNEKLFF
>TRBV3-1/TRBV3-2|TRBJ1-4
CASSQDLGEKLFF
>TRBV7-2|TRBJ1-1
CASSSRSGGEPEAFF
>TRBV19|TRBJ1-5
CASSMFRVGTGPYSNQPQHF
>TRBV3-1/TRBV3-2|TRBJ1-2
CASSQAGWRINGYTF
>TRBV19|TRBJ2-2
CASKNRGRTGELFF
>TRBV18|TRBJ1-2
CASSPDRETYGYTF
>TRBV21-1|TRBJ2-7
CASSILGSEQYF
>TRBV14|TRBJ1-6
CASSPSYNSPLHF
>TRBV5-8|TRBJ1-4
CAIRTGTPKGGEKLFF
>TRBV29-1|TRBJ1-4
CSVGGLGEKLFF
>TRBV7-3|TRBJ2-7
CASRLGSGKFSYEQYF
>TRBV3-1/TRBV3-2|TRBJ2-1
CASSRGRDEQFF
>TRBV3-1/TRBV3-2|TRBJ2-3
CASSPGGTDTQYF
>TRBV5-1|TRBJ1-2
CASSPGQGAPMGYTF
>TRBV5-1|TRBJ2-5
CASSLGQGGSIQETQYF